This T cell receptor beta chain was identified during a study of blood T cell repertoires in COVID-19. Study as a whole: From T cells, B-cell-depleted T cells, or PBMCs came the material, which was cDNA or gDNA.

In the original analysis: Reference gene primer amplification gave estimated nucleated cell counts. Produced via immunoSEQ multiplex PCR; TCRdb's table is partial and in-frame only. V and J calls and clone size are given by that table; D and trimming were obtained from the DNA. The table records 250,000 to 300,000 clones, 80% to 90% of them present only once. This CDR3 spans 14 amino acids. Trimming removed 5 bases from V and 0 bases from J, with 10 bases in between. From germline, CDR1 is SGHNT and CDR2 YENEEA. Participants were aged about 18 to 89 years, lived in 25 or so US areas, and enrolled virtually.

V and J are TRBV11-3 and TRBJ1-1; D may be TRBD1 (5 bases). Sequencing used PBMCs or T cells enriched from blood (not recorded which). The sequence was obtained from a man aged 25-45 years with acute COVID-19. The CDR3 sequence: CASSGRVVNTEAFF. The CDR3 region has the DNA TGTGCCAGCAGCGGCAGGGTGGTGAACACTGAAGCTTTCTTT.